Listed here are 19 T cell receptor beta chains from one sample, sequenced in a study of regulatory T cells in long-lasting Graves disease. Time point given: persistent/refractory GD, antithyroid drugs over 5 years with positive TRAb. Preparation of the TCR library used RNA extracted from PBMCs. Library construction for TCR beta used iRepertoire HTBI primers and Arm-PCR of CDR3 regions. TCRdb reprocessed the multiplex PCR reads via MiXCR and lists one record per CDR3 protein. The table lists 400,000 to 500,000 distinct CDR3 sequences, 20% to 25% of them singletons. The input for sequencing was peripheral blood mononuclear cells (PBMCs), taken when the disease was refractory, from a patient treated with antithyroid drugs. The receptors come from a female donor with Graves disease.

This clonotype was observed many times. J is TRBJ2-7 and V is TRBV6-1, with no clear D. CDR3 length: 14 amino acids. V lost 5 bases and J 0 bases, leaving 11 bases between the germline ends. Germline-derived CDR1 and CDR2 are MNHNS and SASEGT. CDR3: CASSKERSSYEQYF. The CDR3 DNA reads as TGTGCCAGCAGTAAGGAACGTAGCTCCTACGAGCAGTACTTC.

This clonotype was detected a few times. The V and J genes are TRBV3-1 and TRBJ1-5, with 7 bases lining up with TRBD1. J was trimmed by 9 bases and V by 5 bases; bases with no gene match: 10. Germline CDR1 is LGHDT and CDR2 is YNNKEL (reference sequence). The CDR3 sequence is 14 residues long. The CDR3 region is CASSFRDSIGPQHF. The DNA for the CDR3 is TGTGCCAGCAGCTTCCGGGACAGTATAGGGCCCCAGCATTTT.

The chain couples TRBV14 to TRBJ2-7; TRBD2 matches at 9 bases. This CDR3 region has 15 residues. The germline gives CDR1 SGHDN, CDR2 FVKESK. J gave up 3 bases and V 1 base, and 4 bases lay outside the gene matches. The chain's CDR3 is CASSQVAGAVYEQYF. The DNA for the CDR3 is TGTGCCAGCAGCCAAGTAGCGGGAGCCGTCTACGAGCAGTACTTC.

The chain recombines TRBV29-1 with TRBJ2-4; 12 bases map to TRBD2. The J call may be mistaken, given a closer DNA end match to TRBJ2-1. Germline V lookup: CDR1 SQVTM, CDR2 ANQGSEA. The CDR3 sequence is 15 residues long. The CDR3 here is CSVATLAGGSWEQFF. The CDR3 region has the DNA TGCAGCGTTGCCACTCTAGCGGGAGGGTCCTGGGAGCAGTTCTTC.

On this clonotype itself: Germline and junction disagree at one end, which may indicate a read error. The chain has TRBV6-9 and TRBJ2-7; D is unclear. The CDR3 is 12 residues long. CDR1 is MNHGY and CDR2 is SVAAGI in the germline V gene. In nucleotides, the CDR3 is TGCGCCAGCAGTCCGGGTCCCAACGGGCAGTACTTC. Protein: CASSPGPNGQYF.

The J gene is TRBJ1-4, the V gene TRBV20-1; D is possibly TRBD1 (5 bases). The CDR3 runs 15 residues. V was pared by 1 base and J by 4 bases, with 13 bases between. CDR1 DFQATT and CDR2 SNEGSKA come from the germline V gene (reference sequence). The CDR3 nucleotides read TGCAGTGCTAGAGGCGAGACAGCTTATAATGAAAAACTGTTTTTT. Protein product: CSARGETAYNEKLFF.

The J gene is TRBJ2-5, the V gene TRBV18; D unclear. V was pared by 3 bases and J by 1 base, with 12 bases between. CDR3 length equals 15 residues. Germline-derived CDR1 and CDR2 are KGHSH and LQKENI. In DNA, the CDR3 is TGTGCCAGCTCACCCCCCGCCGGCAGCCAAGAGACCCAGTACTTC. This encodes CASSPPAGSQETQYF.

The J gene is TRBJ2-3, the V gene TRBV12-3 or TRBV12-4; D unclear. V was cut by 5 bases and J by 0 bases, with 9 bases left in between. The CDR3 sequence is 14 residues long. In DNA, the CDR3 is TGTGCCAGCAGTGACCTAAGTAGCACAGATACGCAGTATTTT. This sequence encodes CASSDLSSTDTQYF.

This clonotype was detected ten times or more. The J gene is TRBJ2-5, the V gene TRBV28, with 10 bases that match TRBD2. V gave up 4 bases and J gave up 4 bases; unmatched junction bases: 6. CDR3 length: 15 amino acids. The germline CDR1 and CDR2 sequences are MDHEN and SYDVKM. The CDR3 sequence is CASSSRTSGGETQYF. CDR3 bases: TGTGCCAGCAGTTCCCGGACTAGCGGAGGAGAGACCCAGTACTTC.

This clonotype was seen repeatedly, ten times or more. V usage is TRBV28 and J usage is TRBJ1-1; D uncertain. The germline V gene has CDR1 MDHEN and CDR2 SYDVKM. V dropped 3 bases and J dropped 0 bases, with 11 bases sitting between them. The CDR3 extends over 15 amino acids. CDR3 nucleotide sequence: TGTGCCAGCAGTTTCTCTGTAGGAATGAACACTGAAGCTTTCTTT. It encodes CASSFSVGMNTEAFF.

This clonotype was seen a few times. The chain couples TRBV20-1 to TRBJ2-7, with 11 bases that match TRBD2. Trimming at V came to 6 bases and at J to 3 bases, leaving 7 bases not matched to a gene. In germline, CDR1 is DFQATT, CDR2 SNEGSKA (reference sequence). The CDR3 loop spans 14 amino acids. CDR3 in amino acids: CSAQTSGSFYEQYF. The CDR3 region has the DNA TGCAGTGCACAAACTAGCGGGAGTTTCTACGAGCAGTACTTC.

The CDR3 is CASSYRLAETDTQYF. The CDR3 DNA follows: TGTGCCAGCAGTTATCGACTAGCGGAGACAGATACGCAGTATTTT. V and J are TRBV6-2 or TRBV6-3 and TRBJ2-3; TRBD2 agrees at 9 bases. Per germline, CDR1 MNHEY and CDR2 SVGEGT. The V gene end was trimmed by 3 bases and the J gene end by 3 bases; junction bases not matched to a gene: 4. The CDR3 extends over 15 amino acids.

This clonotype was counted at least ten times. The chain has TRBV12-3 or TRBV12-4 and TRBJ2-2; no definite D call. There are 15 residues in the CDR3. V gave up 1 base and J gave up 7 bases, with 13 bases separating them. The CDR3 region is CASSLGSSWDGELFF. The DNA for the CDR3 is TGTGCCAGCAGTTTAGGTTCAAGTTGGGACGGGGAGCTGTTTTTT.

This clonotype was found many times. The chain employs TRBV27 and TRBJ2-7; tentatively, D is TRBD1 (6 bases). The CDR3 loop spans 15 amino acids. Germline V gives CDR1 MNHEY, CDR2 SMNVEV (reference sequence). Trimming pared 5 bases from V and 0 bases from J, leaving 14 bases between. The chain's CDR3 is CASSTAGTHSYEQYF. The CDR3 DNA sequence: TGTGCCAGCAGTACGGCCGGGACACACTCCTACGAGCAGTACTTC.

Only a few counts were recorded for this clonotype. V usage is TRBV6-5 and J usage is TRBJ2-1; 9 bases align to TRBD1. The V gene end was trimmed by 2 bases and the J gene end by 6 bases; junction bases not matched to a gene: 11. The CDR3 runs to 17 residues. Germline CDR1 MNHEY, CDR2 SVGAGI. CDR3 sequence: CASSYQTGTGSPNEQFF. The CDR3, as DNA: TGTGCCAGCAGTTACCAAACCGGGACAGGGTCCCCCAATGAGCAGTTCTTC.

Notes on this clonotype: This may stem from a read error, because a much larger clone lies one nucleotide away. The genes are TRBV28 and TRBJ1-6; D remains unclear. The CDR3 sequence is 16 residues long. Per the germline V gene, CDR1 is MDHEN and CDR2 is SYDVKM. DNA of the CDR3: TGTGCCAGCAGTCTCGATCTTGGCTCCTATAATTCACCCTTCCACTTT. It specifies CASSLDLGSYNSPFHF.

CDR3: CSVVGGGLNQPQHF. DNA for the CDR3: TGCAGCGTTGTTGGGGGGGGCCTAAATCAGCCCCAGCATTTT. The chain has TRBV29-1 and TRBJ1-5, with D perhaps matching TRBD1 (6 bases). The CDR3 loop spans 14 amino acids. From germline, CDR1 is SQVTM and CDR2 ANQGSEA. The V end lost 4 bases, the J end lost 4 bases, and 14 bases lay between the germline ends.

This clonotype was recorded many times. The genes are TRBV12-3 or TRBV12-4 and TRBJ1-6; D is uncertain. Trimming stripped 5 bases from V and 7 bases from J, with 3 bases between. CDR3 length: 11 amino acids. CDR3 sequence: CASSRNSPLHF. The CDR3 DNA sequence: TGTGCCAGCAGTCGGAATTCACCCCTCCACTTT.

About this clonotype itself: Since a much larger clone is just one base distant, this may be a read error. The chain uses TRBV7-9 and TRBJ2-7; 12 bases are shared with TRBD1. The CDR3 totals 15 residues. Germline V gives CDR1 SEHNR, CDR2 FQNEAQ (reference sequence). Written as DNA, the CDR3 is TGTGCCAGCAGTCCGTCGGGACAGGGGGCAGGCGAGCGGTACTTC. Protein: CASSPSGQGAGERYF.